This T cell receptor (beta chain) was recovered during a study of long-term antiretroviral therapy in people with HIV. The study's findings and limits: Someone took the blood between the mid-2000s and the late 2010s, maybe while older ART regimens were in use.

Remarks on this clone: Its antigen remains unknown.

Investigators performed immunoSEQ version v3.0 at survey level. The data were produced by immunoSEQ multiplex PCR, yet TCRdb's version contains in-frame clones alone and is incomplete. Of roughly 35,000 clones listed, approximately 95% are singletons. Only United States sites treated participants with HIV. Trimming took 5 bases from V and 5 from J; bases not matched to a gene: 8. The CDR3 loop spans 15 amino acids. Germline V gene data show CDR1 as MNHEY and CDR2 as SMNVEV (reference sequence). The starting material was unsorted PBMCs, obtained more than 5 years after starting antiretroviral therapy. The origin of this receptor is a woman between 45 and 60 years old with HIV. The V and J genes are TRBV27 and TRBJ2-1; 8 bases agree with TRBD2. This CDR3 reads CASSPKRGPNNEQFF. The CDR3 DNA sequence: TGTGCCAGCAGTCCAAAGCGGGGGCCCAACAATGAGCAGTTCTTC.